This is a list of T cell receptor beta chains from one sample in a study of graft-versus-host responses after intestinal transplantation. No antigen has been assigned to these receptors. Sequencing was performed with immunoSEQ multiplex PCR; in TCRdb, only in-frame clones are kept and a portion is missing. The data contain approximately 99,000 clones, around 90% of them singletons. This sample comprised unstimulated CD8+ T cells sorted from spleen or lymph node cells, obtained before transplant. The receptors originated from a human donor who was the organ donor for an intestinal transplant. The CDR3 runs from the conserved cysteine through the conserved F or W. The D gene is left open where the match is weak. Not all rows give a size; the values are once, few, many and, for expanded clones, a class.

TRBV29-1,NA,TRBJ1-1,NA,CSVDSPGVTEAFF
TRBV19,once,TRBJ1-1,TRBD1,CASRQTGVLNTEAFF
TRBV20-1,NA,TRBJ2-3,NA,CSARVEAQYF
TRBV4-1,NA,TRBJ2-1,TRBD1,CASSQSGTGTPSPSYNEQFF
TRBV7-9,NA,TRBJ2-1,NA,CASTIPQFEQFF
TRBV10-3,NA,TRBJ1-1,NA,CAITRSKGDTEAFF
TRBV2,NA,TRBJ1-5,NA,CASSDHTINQPQHF
TRBV11-2,NA,TRBJ2-7,NA,CASSFKEGEQYF
TRBV6-6,few,TRBJ2-2,NA,CASSYDSGELFF
TRBV20-1,NA,TRBJ2-1,NA,CSAKRDSEQFF
TRBV7-8,NA,TRBJ2-2,TRBD2,CASSTGTSGTGELFF
TRBV28,NA,TRBJ1-6,TRBD1,CASSGTDYNSPLHF
TRBV19,few,TRBJ1-4,NA,CASQRGLELFF
TRBV7-6,NA,TRBJ2-5,TRBD2,CASSRGLAGDRRQETQYF
TRBV6-6,NA,TRBJ1-1,TRBD1,CASRGKRTGENTEAFF
TRBV27,NA,TRBJ1-6,TRBD1,CASKREGGGYNSPLHF